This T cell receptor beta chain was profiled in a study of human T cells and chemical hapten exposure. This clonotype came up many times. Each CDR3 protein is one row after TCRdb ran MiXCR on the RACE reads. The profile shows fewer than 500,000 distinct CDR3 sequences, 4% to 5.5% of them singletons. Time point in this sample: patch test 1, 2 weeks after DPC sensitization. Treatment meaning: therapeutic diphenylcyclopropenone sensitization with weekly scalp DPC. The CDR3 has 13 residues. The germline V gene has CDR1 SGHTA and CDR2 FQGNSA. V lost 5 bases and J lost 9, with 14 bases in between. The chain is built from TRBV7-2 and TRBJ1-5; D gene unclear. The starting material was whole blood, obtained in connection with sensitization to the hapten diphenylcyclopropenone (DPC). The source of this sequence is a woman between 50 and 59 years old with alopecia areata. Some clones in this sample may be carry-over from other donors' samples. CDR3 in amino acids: CASSPKTRGPQHF. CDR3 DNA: TGTGCCAGCAGCCCCAAGACCCGTGGGCCCCAGCATTTT.